The 12 T cell receptor beta chains listed next were all sequenced from one sample in a study of T cell repertoires in cytomegalovirus infection (dated by TCRdb to between 2019 and 2020). Sequencing was carried out with an Illumina HiSeq 1500. TCRdb redid the processing of the public reads, applying fastp at Q25 and MiXCR, and retained in-frame beta chains. Each CDR3 protein gets just one entry, which takes the most common genes and DNA from the rows behind it. The sample table contains 300,000 to 400,000 distinct CDR3 sequences; only one count was recorded for roughly 25% of them. The ten biggest clones cover about 14% of the sample. What this sample's treatment or condition label stands for: in vitro stimulation with specific CMV peptide epitopes to enrich CMV-specific T cells. These receptors have no identified antigens. Source: cultured PBMCs, taken from culture after CMV antigen stimulation. The origin of the receptors is a human donor in good health (CMV status not recorded). Some clones in this sample may be carry-over from other donors' samples.

This clonotype was detected only a few times. The rearrangement uses TRBV28 and TRBJ2-7, with unresolved D. Trimming removed 6 bases at V and 1 base at J, with 10 bases between. Germline V gene sequence: CDR1 MDHEN, CDR2 SYDVKM. CDR3 size: 13 residues. CDR3: CASSLDMSYEQYV. The CDR3 nucleotides read TGTGCCAGCAGCCTCGACATGTCCTACGAGCAGTACGTC.

The genes are TRBV2 and TRBJ1-2; D uncertain. Deletions cut 6 bases from V and 8 bases from J, with 10 bases between. Germline V gives CDR1 SNHLY, CDR2 FYNNEI. CDR3 size: 11 residues. CDR3 residues: CASRPESGYTF. The DNA of the CDR3 is TGTGCCAGCAGACCTGAAAGCGGCTACACCTTC.

This chain uses TRBV27 with TRBJ1-1; TRBD1 matches 8 bases. With 6 bases clipped from V and 4 bases from J, the junction kept 1 base outside the gene matches. The CDR3 runs to 12 residues. Germline V lookup: CDR1 MNHEY, CDR2 SMNVEV (reference sequence). The CDR3 nucleotides read TGTGCCAGCAGCAGGGGGCGCACTGAAGCTTTCTTT. Its translation is CASSRGRTEAFF.

This clonotype appeared many times. The V call is TRBV7-2, the J call TRBJ1-1; D is unresolved. CDR3 length: 12 residues. Trimming removed 3 bases at V and 8 bases at J, with 10 bases between. Germline-derived CDR1 and CDR2 are SGHTA and FQGNSA. The CDR3 coding sequence is TGTGCCAGCAGCTTCTTCGGGAGGGAAGCTTTCTTT. Translated: CASSFFGREAFF.

This clonotype was found many times. This chain joins TRBV7-9 and TRBJ1-1; D is uncertain. Trimming pared 2 bases from V and 6 bases from J, leaving 4 bases between. The CDR3 has 11 amino acids. Germline CDR1 reads SEHNR; CDR2 reads FQNEAQ (reference sequence). The CDR3 region is CASSLRPEAFF. In DNA, the CDR3 is TGTGCCAGCAGCTTAAGGCCTGAAGCTTTCTTT.

This clonotype was counted ten times or more. This rearrangement joins TRBV7-9 to TRBJ2-5, with 8 bases lining up with TRBD2. Germline V gene data show CDR1 as SEHNR and CDR2 as FQNEAQ (reference sequence). This CDR3 spans 17 amino acids. J gave up 5 bases and V 1 base, and 12 bases lay outside the gene matches. The CDR3 DNA reads as TGTGCCAGCAGCTTAGAGAGCGGGAGCGACGGCCGGGAGACCCAGTACTTC. Translated, it gives CASSLESGSDGRETQYF.

The CDR3 sequence is CASSIVAASTDTQYF. The CDR3 DNA reads TGTGCCAGTAGTATCGTAGCGGCTAGCACAGATACGCAGTATTTT. This chain links TRBV19 with TRBJ2-3; weak D call: TRBD2 (6 bases). Germline loops: CDR1 LNHDA, CDR2 SQIVND (reference sequence). The CDR3 has 15 residues. Trimming stripped 3 bases from V and 0 bases from J, with 10 bases between. The full variable domain, in which reference TRBV19 and TRBJ2-3 provide the parts outside the CDR3, is DGGITQSPKYLFRKEGQNVTLSCEQNLNHDAMYWYRQDPGQGLRLIYYSQIVNDFQKGDIAEGYSVSREKKESFPLTVTSAQKNPTAFYLCASSIVAASTDTQYFGPGTRLTVL.

The V and J genes are TRBV27 and TRBJ2-1, with TRBD2 matching over 14 bases. Germline CDR1 reads MNHEY; CDR2 reads SMNVEV (reference sequence). V lost 5 bases to trimming and J lost 3 bases; unmatched junction nucleotides: 9. The CDR3 loop spans 18 amino acids. CDR3 region: CASSPRRTSGGSYNEQFF. The CDR3 DNA reads TGTGCCAGCAGTCCCCGGAGGACTAGCGGGGGGAGCTACAATGAGCAGTTCTTC.

This clonotype was detected only a few times. Mismatch with germline at one junction end may stem from a read error. The chain combines TRBV24-1 with TRBJ2-1, with D uncertain. This CDR3 is 13 amino acids long. From germline, CDR1 is KGHDR and CDR2 SFDVKD. The CDR3 DNA follows: TGTGCCACCAGTGATCTCCTACGGAAGCATCCAATCTTC. Translating gives CATSDLLRKHPIF.

This clonotype appeared many times. V gene TRBV7-9 combines with J gene TRBJ2-1; 11 bases map to TRBD1. Germline V gene sequence: CDR1 SEHNR, CDR2 FQNEAQ (reference sequence). Germline trimming cut 4 bases from V and 9 bases from J; bases unmatched to any gene: 11. The length of the CDR3 is 16 residues. This CDR3 reads CASSSTRDRGYGEQFF. CDR3 coding DNA: TGTGCCAGCAGCTCGACCCGGGACAGGGGGTATGGTGAGCAGTTCTTC.

V is TRBV12-3 or TRBV12-4 and J is TRBJ2-7; 11 bases fit TRBD2. V gave up 7 bases and J gave up 6 bases; unmatched junction bases: 2. This CDR3 is 12 amino acids long. Here the CDR3 reads CASTTSGIEQYF. CDR3 in DNA: TGTGCCAGCACGACTAGCGGGATCGAGCAGTACTTC.

The gene calls are TRBV10-3 and TRBJ1-1, with a tentative D call TRBD1 (5 bases). The CDR3 totals 12 residues. Germline V lookup: CDR1 ENHRY, CDR2 SYGVKD. V was clipped by 8 bases and J by 1 base, with 8 bases between them. This chain's CDR3 is CAIRGENTEAFF. The CDR3, as DNA: TGTGCCATCCGAGGGGAGAACACTGAAGCTTTCTTT.